Given below is one T cell receptor (beta chain) in context. Participants were aged roughly 18 to 89 years, lived in 24 US areas, and enrolled virtually. Germline CDR1 LGHDT, CDR2 YNNKEL (reference sequence). V dropped 7 bases and J dropped 6; count of bases not matched to a gene: 9. This CDR3 spans 15 amino acids. This entry comes from a study of blood T cell repertoires in COVID-19. Whole-study context: In each case, the material was cDNA or gDNA derived from T cells, B-cell-depleted T cells, or PBMCs.

The assay was immunoSEQ multiplex PCR, and TCRdb's table has in-frame clones only and misses some. The table shows 250,000 to 350,000 clones, with around 90% occurring only once. The sequence derives from a woman aged 18 to 35 with acute COVID-19. The sample was PBMCs or T cells enriched from blood (not recorded which). J is TRBJ2-1 and V is TRBV3-1 (or the pseudogene TRBV3-2), with 10 bases matching TRBD2. The CDR3 DNA sequence: TGTGCCAGCACCAACCTAGCGGGAGTAAGCAATGAGCAGTTCTTC. This codes for CASTNLAGVSNEQFF.